This T cell receptor beta chain originates from a study of graft-versus-host responses after intestinal transplantation. Overall study context: Grafts that recipients had were multivisceral, liver-intestinal, or isolated intestinal transplants.

Per the germline V gene, CDR1 is LNHDA and CDR2 is SQIVND (reference sequence). The CDR3 extends over 14 amino acids. The V and J ends lost 7 bases and 2 bases, in that order; junction bases with no gene match: 6. Sequencing was performed with immunoSEQ multiplex PCR; in TCRdb, only in-frame clones are kept and a portion is missing. The sample has approximately 23,000 clones, around 47% seen once. Each mixed lymphocyte reaction held roughly 200,000 CFSE-labeled responders and roughly 200,000 irradiated violet-dye-labeled stimulators. Post-reaction sorting isolated proliferating CFSE-low CD3+CD4+ and CD3+CD8+ responders.

The rearrangement uses TRBV19 and TRBJ2-7; 9 bases map to TRBD1. The sample was alloreactive CD8+ T cells from a mixed lymphocyte reaction culture, taken before transplantation. Subset of the sample: CFSE-low proliferating T cells sorted from roughly six-day pre-transplant mixed lymphocyte reaction (GvH or HvG direction). The sequence was collected from a human patient who was an organ donor for intestinal transplantation. The CDR3 sequence is CASTPGTGPYEQYF. The CDR3 DNA sequence: TGTGCCAGTACCCCCGGGACAGGGCCCTACGAGCAGTACTTC. Full variable domain (remainder filled in from reference TRBV19 and TRBJ2-7): DGGITQSPKYLFRKEGQNVTLSCEQNLNHDAMYWYRQDPGQGLRLIYYSQIVNDFQKGDIAEGYSVSREKKESFPLTVTSAQKNPTAFYLCASTPGTGPYEQYFGPGTRLTVT.